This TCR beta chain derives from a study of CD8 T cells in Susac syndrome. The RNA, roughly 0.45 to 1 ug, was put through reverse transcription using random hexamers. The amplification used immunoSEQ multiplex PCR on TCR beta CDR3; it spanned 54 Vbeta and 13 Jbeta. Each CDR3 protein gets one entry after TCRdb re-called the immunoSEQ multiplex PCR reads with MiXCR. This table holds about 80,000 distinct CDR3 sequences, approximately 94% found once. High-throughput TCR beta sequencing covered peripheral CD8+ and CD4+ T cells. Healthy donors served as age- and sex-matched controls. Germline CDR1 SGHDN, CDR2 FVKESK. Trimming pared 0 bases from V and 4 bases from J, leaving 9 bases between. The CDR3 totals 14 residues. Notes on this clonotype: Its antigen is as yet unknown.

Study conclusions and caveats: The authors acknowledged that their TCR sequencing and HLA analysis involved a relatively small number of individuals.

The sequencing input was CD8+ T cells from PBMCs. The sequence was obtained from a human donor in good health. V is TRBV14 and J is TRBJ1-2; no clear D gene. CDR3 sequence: CASSQEKSSYGYTF. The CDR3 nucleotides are TGTGCCAGCAGCCAAGAGAAATCTTCCTATGGCTACACCTTC.